This T cell receptor (beta chain) was captured in a study of cytomegalovirus exposure and HLA in healthy donors. Study-wide background: Sequencing of roughly 180 million T cells in an earlier analysis found some 100 million unique TCR beta sequences.

Per the germline V gene, CDR1 is SNHLY and CDR2 is FYNNEI. The CDR3 length is 14 residues. The V and J ends lost 7 bases and 3 bases respectively, with 13 bases between them. 13 Jbeta primers and 60 Vbeta primers were used for the PCR. Sequencing was performed with immunoSEQ multiplex PCR; in TCRdb, only in-frame clones are kept and a portion is missing. The table for this sample gives around 150,000 clones. The V gene is TRBV2, the J gene TRBJ2-1; D is unclear. The receptor was isolated from a man aged 35 to 55 in good health and CMV-seronegative. The material sequenced was PBMCs. CDR3 sequence: CASNRVAVYNEQFF. CDR3 in DNA: TGTGCCAGCAATCGCGTTGCTGTCTACAATGAGCAGTTCTTC.